The 5 T cell receptor beta chains in this list originate from one sample, sequenced in a study of shared clonotypes between healthy human individuals. TCRdb's copy holds only in-frame clones and misses some; the assay was immunoSEQ multiplex PCR. The sample has roughly 380,000 clones; 96% are singletons. The material sequenced was memory CD8+ T cells sorted from blood. Subset indicated: CD45RO+ cells pooled with CCR7-negative TemRA cells. All receptors derive from a young man in good health.

This chain links TRBV10-3 with TRBJ1-2; the D gene is possibly TRBD1 (5 bases). The germline gives CDR1 ENHRY, CDR2 SYGVKD. Trimming removed 5 bases at V and 6 bases at J, with 13 bases between. The CDR3 spans 13 residues. The CDR3 sequence is CAISPRDFNGYTF. CDR3 in DNA: TGTGCCATCAGTCCTCGGGACTTCAATGGCTACACCTTC.

The V call is TRBV11-2, the J call TRBJ1-4, with D possibly TRBD1 on 5 matching bases. Germline V CDR1 and CDR2: SGHAT, FQNNGV. This CDR3 contains 16 residues. The V end lost 0 bases, the J end lost 8 bases, and 16 bases lay between the germline ends. CDR3 sequence (DNA): TGTGCCAGCAGCTTAGATCGGAGAGTCCGGGGGGAAAAACTGTTTTTT. It codes for CASSLDRRVRGEKLFF.

The V and J genes are TRBV11-2 and TRBJ1-6; TRBD1 matches 9 bases. J was trimmed by 7 bases and V by 3 bases; bases with no gene match: 1. The CDR3 covers 14 residues. Per germline, CDR1 SGHAT and CDR2 FQNNGV. This chain's CDR3 is CASSFGTGNSPLHF. Here the CDR3 DNA reads TGTGCCAGCAGCTTTGGGACAGGGAATTCACCCCTCCACTTT.

This chain uses TRBV7-9 with TRBJ2-7; weak D call: TRBD1 (5 bases). The length of the CDR3 is 13 residues. Germline-derived CDR1 and CDR2 are SEHNR and FQNEAQ (reference sequence). V was cut by 2 bases and J by 3 bases, with 8 bases left in between. The CDR3 coding sequence is TGTGCCAGCAGCTTAAAAGGGGTCTACGAGCAGTACTTC. This gives the protein CASSLKGVYEQYF.

This chain joins TRBV21-1 and TRBJ2-7; the table calls TRBD1, which could not be checked here. TRBV21-1 is classified as a pseudogene. The CDR3 totals 14 residues. The CDR3 region is CASSKAGDNYEQYF. The CDR3 DNA reads TGTGCCAGCAGCAAAGCGGGGGACAACTACGAGCAGTACTTC.